Listed here are 28 T cell receptor beta chains from one sample, sequenced in a study of T cell responses to AZD1222 COVID-19 vaccine. Generated by immunoSEQ multiplex PCR, the TCRdb table keeps only in-frame clones and is missing some. Among some 120,000 clones listed, under 95% were seen once. Source: peripheral blood, taken on day 0 of AZD1222 vaccination. The receptors were sampled from an adult in good health.

The V and J genes are TRBV2 and TRBJ1-5; the D is unclear. Per the germline V gene, CDR1 is SNHLY and CDR2 is FYNNEI. V was shortened by 6 bases and J by 4 bases, with 16 bases between the two germline ends. CDR3 length: 15 residues. The CDR3 loop reads CASRNGPTPNQPQHF. DNA for the CDR3: TGTGCCAGCAGGAATGGTCCTACCCCAAATCAGCCCCAGCATTTT.

The chain employs TRBV10-3 and TRBJ1-1; 8 nucleotides match TRBD1. The CDR3 consists of 14 residues. Germline CDR1 ENHRY, CDR2 SYGVKD. The trim removed 4 bases at V and 4 bases at J, leaving 5 bases unmatched. The CDR3 reads CAISVQGASTEAFF. The CDR3 nucleotides read TGTGCCATCAGTGTCCAGGGGGCGAGCACTGAAGCTTTCTTT.

The rearrangement uses TRBV5-8 and TRBJ1-1; D remains unclear. V was pared by 6 bases and J by 7 bases, with 13 bases between. This CDR3 comprises 12 residues. Germline V gene lookup returns CDR1 SGHTS and CDR2 YDEGEE. Here the CDR3 DNA reads TGTGCCAGCATAGGTGGGGTCCATGAAGCTTTCTTT. Translating gives CASIGGVHEAFF.

The chain has TRBV12-3 or TRBV12-4 and TRBJ1-6; D gene ambiguous. The V gene lost 6 bases and the J gene lost 12 bases, with 12 bases spanning the gap. This CDR3 region has 12 residues. CDR3 DNA: TGTGCCAGCAGCCCCCCAGTAGGACCCCTCCACTTT. Translation: CASSPPVGPLHF.

The rearrangement links TRBV30 to TRBJ1-1; 9 positions match TRBD1. Germline V gene data show CDR1 as GTSNPN and CDR2 as SVGIG (reference sequence). The V and J ends lost 5 bases and 2 bases, in that order; junction bases with no gene match: 12. The CDR3 is 16 amino acids. CDR3 sequence reads: CAWDRGTGKFNTEAFF. CDR3 coding DNA: TGTGCCTGGGACCGCGGGACAGGGAAGTTCAACACTGAAGCTTTCTTT. The full variable domain, its missing parts supplied by reference TRBV30 and TRBJ1-1, is SQTIHQWPATLVQPVGSPLSLECTVEGTSNPNLYWYRQAAGRGLQLLFYSVGIGQISSEVPQNLSASRPQDRQFILSSKKLLLSDSGFYLCAWDRGTGKFNTEAFFGQGTRLTVV.

The chain employs TRBV5-1 and TRBJ2-7, with 10 nucleotides matching TRBD1. CDR1 is SGHRS, CDR2 YFSETQ, per germline. CDR3 length: 15 amino acids. V gave up 4 bases and J gave up 5 bases; unmatched junction bases: 9. The CDR3 reads CASSPISDRGNEQYF. CDR3 sequence (DNA): TGCGCCAGCAGCCCAATCTCGGACAGGGGGAACGAGCAGTACTTC.

This chain joins TRBV5-1 and TRBJ1-5; 9 bases map to TRBD1. Germline V gene sequence: CDR1 SGHRS, CDR2 YFSETQ. CDR3 length equals 15 residues. V lost 3 bases and J lost 4; bases outside the gene matches: 5. The CDR3 nucleotides are TGCGCCAGCAGCTCTTCCGGGACAGGGAATCAGCCCCAGCATTTT. Its translation: CASSSSGTGNQPQHF.

The chain carries TRBV7-3 and TRBJ1-2; maybe TRBD1 (6 bases). V lost 6 bases and J 2 bases, leaving 16 bases between the germline ends. CDR1 and CDR2 (germline): SGHTA, FQGTGA. CDR3 length: 15 residues. CDR3 nucleotides: TGTGCCAGCAGTCGCCAAAGCCAGGGGAACTATGGCTACACCTTC. Translation: CASSRQSQGNYGYTF.

The chain links TRBV7-9 to TRBJ2-7; D assignment may be TRBD1 or TRBD2 (5 bases each). CDR3 size: 15 residues. Germline CDR1 and CDR2: SEHNR and FQNEAQ (reference sequence). Trimming pared 0 bases from V and 5 bases from J, leaving 14 bases between. CDR3 in DNA: TGTGCCAGCAGCTTAGCGGGTCGAGGGGTCGACGAGCAGTACTTC. Amino acids: CASSLAGRGVDEQYF. Full variable domain (outside the CDR3, taken from reference TRBV7-9 and TRBJ2-7): DTGVSQNPRHKITKRGQNVTFRCDPISEHNRLYWYRQTLGQGPEFLTYFQNEAQLEKSRLLSDRFSAERPKGSFSTLEIQRTEQGDSAMYLCASSLAGRGVDEQYFGPGTRLTVT.

This clone was observed once. The rearrangement links TRBV20-1 to TRBJ2-7, with unresolved D. V was shortened by 5 bases and J by 6 bases, with 8 bases between the two germline ends. The germline CDR1 and CDR2 sequences are DFQATT and SNEGSKA (reference sequence). The CDR3 spans 10 residues. The CDR3 here is CSAPLGEQYF. In nucleotides, the CDR3 is TGCAGTGCTCCACTCGGCGAGCAGTACTTC.

The chain recombines TRBV27 with TRBJ1-5; no clear D gene. CDR3 size: 14 residues. Germline assignment: CDR1 MNHEY and CDR2 SMNVEV (reference sequence). Deletions cut 0 bases from V and 9 bases from J, with 12 bases between. The CDR3 here is CASSLSMGRGPQHF. The CDR3 DNA reads as TGTGCCAGCAGTTTATCGATGGGTCGGGGGCCCCAGCATTTT.

V is TRBV10-1 and J is TRBJ1-6, with D unclear. Germline loops: CDR1 WNHNN, CDR2 SYGVQD (reference sequence). The CDR3 extends over 15 amino acids. The ends were cut back, 6 bases at V and 7 bases at J, with 16 bases in the middle. In DNA form, the CDR3 reads TGCGCCAGCAGCCAAGACCTCCCGGGGAATTCACCCCTCCACTTT. Amino acid sequence: CASSQDLPGNSPLHF.

The rearrangement links TRBV14 to TRBJ1-3; D is unclear. The CDR3 contains 13 residues. Germline assignment: CDR1 SGHDN and CDR2 FVKESK. The germline V and J ends were trimmed by 7 bases and 2 bases, with 9 bases remaining between them. The CDR3 DNA follows: TGTGCCAGCACTAAGGGAACTGGAAACACCATATATTTT. The encoded protein is CASTKGTGNTIYF.

This chain connects TRBV5-1 to TRBJ1-1; D ambiguous. Trimming stripped 7 bases from V and 4 bases from J, with 17 bases between. Germline V gene data show CDR1 as SGHRS and CDR2 as YFSETQ. This CDR3 contains 14 residues. The CDR3 nucleotides are TGCGCCAGCCTCTTAAGTGTAGTGGGCACTGAAGCTTTCTTT. Amino acid sequence: CASLLSVVGTEAFF.

The chain is built from TRBV7-9 and TRBJ1-2; 7 nucleotides match TRBD1. V shed 0 bases and J 1 base; nucleotides not matched to a gene: 5. The CDR3 totals 16 residues. The germline V gene has CDR1 SEHNR and CDR2 FQNEAQ (reference sequence). The CDR3 bases are TGTGCCAGCAGCTTAGCGTCTGGGACAGTTAACTATGGCTACACCTTC. It specifies CASSLASGTVNYGYTF.

The chain is built from TRBV9 and TRBJ1-3; D is perhaps TRBD1 (5 bases). The V gene lost 0 bases and the J gene lost 8 bases, with 9 bases spanning the gap. Germline V lookup: CDR1 SGDLS, CDR2 YYNGEE. The CDR3 spans 13 residues. DNA of the CDR3: TGTGCCAGCAGCGTAGGACCGGGGGACACCATATATTTT. This gives the protein CASSVGPGDTIYF.

The genes are TRBV18 and TRBJ2-1, with 9 bases aligning to TRBD1. Germline CDR1 KGHSH, CDR2 LQKENI. This CDR3 region has 14 residues. Trimming took 8 bases from V and 4 from J; bases not matched to a gene: 6. CDR3 in DNA: TGTGCCAGCCGATTCGGGACAGGGTACAATGAGCAGTTCTTC. Translating gives CASRFGTGYNEQFF. The full variable domain, with the rest looked up from reference TRBV18 and TRBJ2-1, is NAGVMQNPRHLVRRRGQEARLRCSPMKGHSHVYWYRQLPEEGLKFMVYLQKENIIDESGMPKERFSAEFPKEGPSILRIQQVVRGDSAAYFCASRFGTGYNEQFFGPGTRLTVL.

The J gene is TRBJ2-3, the V gene TRBV5-1, with TRBD1 as a possible D gene (6 bases). V dropped 0 bases and J dropped 0 bases, with 14 bases sitting between them. The CDR3 has 17 residues. Germline assignment: CDR1 SGHRS and CDR2 YFSETQ. The chain's CDR3 is CASSLEGVALSTDTQYF. Written as DNA, the CDR3 is TGCGCCAGCAGCTTGGAGGGGGTTGCCTTGAGCACAGATACGCAGTATTTT.

This chain connects TRBV19 to TRBJ2-2, with 10 bases aligning to TRBD1. The CDR3 has 15 amino acids. Germline CDR1 is LNHDA and CDR2 is SQIVND (reference sequence). V lost 8 bases to trimming and J lost 4 bases; unmatched junction nucleotides: 7. The CDR3 sequence: CASRDRGLGTGELFF. CDR3 bases: TGTGCCAGTCGGGACAGGGGACTTGGCACCGGGGAGCTGTTTTTT. The variable domain in full, completed from reference TRBV19 and TRBJ2-2, reads DGGITQSPKYLFRKEGQNVTLSCEQNLNHDAMYWYRQDPGQGLRLIYYSQIVNDFQKGDIAEGYSVSREKKESFPLTVTSAQKNPTAFYLCASRDRGLGTGELFFGEGSRLTVL.

The chain carries TRBV2 and TRBJ1-1, with a tentative D call TRBD1 (5 bases). This CDR3 spans 10 amino acids. Germline V CDR1 and CDR2: SNHLY, FYNNEI. V was clipped by 9 bases and J by 4 bases, with 6 bases between them. The CDR3 sequence: CASGGTEAFF. CDR3 DNA: TGTGCCAGTGGGGGCACTGAAGCTTTCTTT.

The rearrangement uses TRBV18 and TRBJ2-5; D is perhaps TRBD1 (5 bases). CDR1 KGHSH and CDR2 LQKENI come from the germline V gene. CDR3 length: 15 residues. The germline V and J ends were trimmed by 6 bases and 1 base, with 15 bases remaining between them. CDR3 sequence: CASSFNTGLQETQYF. CDR3 bases: TGTGCCAGCTCCTTCAATACAGGCCTCCAAGAGACCCAGTACTTC.

This rearrangement joins TRBV3-1 (or the pseudogene TRBV3-2) to TRBJ1-2; D not certain. From germline, CDR1 is LGHDT and CDR2 YNNKEL (reference sequence). The CDR3 is made up of 14 amino acids. Trimming took off 3 bases at V and 4 bases at J, with 12 bases between the two ends. In nucleotides, the CDR3 is TGTGCCAGCAGCCAGATGGACCTGGGCTATGGCTACACCTTC. This codes for CASSQMDLGYGYTF.

The DNA for the CDR3 is TGTGCCTCCGGCGTACAGTATAATTCACCCCTCCACTTT. Translated: CASGVQYNSPLHF. V and J are TRBV30 and TRBJ1-6; unclear D gene. Between the trimmed V and J ends, which lost 7 bases and 4 bases, there was a span of 11 bases. The CDR3 is made up of 13 amino acids. Germline CDR1 reads GTSNPN; CDR2 reads SVGIG (reference sequence).

The chain couples TRBV20-1 to TRBJ2-3; D is uncertain. Germline V lookup: CDR1 DFQATT, CDR2 SNEGSKA (reference sequence). The V end was cut by 2 bases, the J end by 4 bases, with 4 bases between. This CDR3 is 11 amino acids long. CDR3: CSARFPDTQYF. The CDR3 region has the DNA TGCAGTGCTAGATTTCCAGATACGCAGTATTTT.

V and J are TRBV28 and TRBJ1-5; D ambiguous. From germline, CDR1 is MDHEN and CDR2 SYDVKM. CDR3 size: 15 residues. V was shortened by 5 bases and J by 11 bases, with 22 bases between the two germline ends. The CDR3 sequence: CASSPLLGAGVAQHF. CDR3 sequence (DNA): TGTGCCAGCAGTCCCCTTTTAGGAGCAGGTGTAGCCCAGCATTTT.

The rearrangement joins TRBV29-1 to TRBJ1-1, with unresolved D. The V and J ends lost 2 bases and 6 bases respectively, with 13 bases between them. This CDR3 region has 13 residues. Germline lookup yields CDR1 SQVTM and CDR2 ANQGSEA. CDR3 nucleotide sequence: TGCAGCGTTGAATACAAGGGTAGGCCTGAAGCTTTCTTT. It codes for CSVEYKGRPEAFF.

A single count supports this clone. The chain employs TRBV12-5 and TRBJ1-1; TRBD1 matches at 8 bases. There are 15 residues in the CDR3. From germline, CDR1 is LGHNT and CDR2 FRNRAP. V lost 7 bases, J lost 4 bases, and 11 bases stayed unmatched. The CDR3 DNA is TGTGCTAGTGCACTCAGGGGGCAGGGAGGCACTGAAGCTTTCTTT. This gives the protein CASALRGQGGTEAFF.

The chain links TRBV7-8 to TRBJ1-2; D uncertain. CDR1 is SGHVS, CDR2 FQNEAQ, per germline. Trimming pared 1 base from V and 4 bases from J, leaving 13 bases between. The CDR3 runs 15 residues. CDR3 amino acids: CASSLGDLRPYGYTF. The CDR3, as DNA: TGTGCCAGCAGCTTAGGTGATTTACGGCCCTATGGCTACACCTTC.